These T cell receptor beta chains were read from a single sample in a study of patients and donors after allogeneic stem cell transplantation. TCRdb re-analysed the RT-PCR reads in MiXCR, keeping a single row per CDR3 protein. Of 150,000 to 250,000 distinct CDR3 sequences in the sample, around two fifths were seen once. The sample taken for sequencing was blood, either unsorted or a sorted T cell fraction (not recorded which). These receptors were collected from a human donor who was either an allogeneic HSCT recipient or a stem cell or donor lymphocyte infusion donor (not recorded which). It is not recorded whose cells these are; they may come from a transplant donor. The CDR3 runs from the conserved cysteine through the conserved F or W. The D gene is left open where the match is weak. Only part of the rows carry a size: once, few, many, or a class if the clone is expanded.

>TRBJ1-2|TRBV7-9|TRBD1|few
CASSPTSAAGTGLGYTF
TGTGCCAGCAGCCCTACTTCGGCCGCCGGGACAGGTCTTGGCTACACCTTC
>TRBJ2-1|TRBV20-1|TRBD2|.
CSARRLAGPLTTNEQFF
TGCAGTGCTAGACGGCTAGCGGGGCCCCTTACAACGAATGAGCAGTTCTTC
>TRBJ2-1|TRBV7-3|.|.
CASSFQPGDTYNEQFF
TGTGCCAGCAGCTTTCAGCCAGGCGACACCTACAATGAGCAGTTCTTC
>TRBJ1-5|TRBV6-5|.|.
CASSYGQGDQPQHF
TGTGCCAGCAGTTACGGGCAGGGAGATCAGCCCCAGCATTTT
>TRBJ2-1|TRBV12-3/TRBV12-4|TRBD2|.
CASSFGTSGYDEQFF
TGTGCCAGCAGTTTTGGGACTAGCGGATACGATGAGCAGTTCTTC
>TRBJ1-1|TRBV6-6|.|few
CASRVQSWDTEAFF
TGTGCCAGCAGGGTACAAAGTTGGGACACTGAAGCTTTCTTT
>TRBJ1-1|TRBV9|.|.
CASSPSGVF
TGTGCCAGCAGCCCTTCGGGTGTCTTT
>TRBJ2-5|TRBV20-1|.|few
CSASEKRETQYF
TGCAGTGCTAGCGAGAAAAGGGAGACCCAGTACTTC
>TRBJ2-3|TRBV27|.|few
CASSFWSSNTQYF
TGTGCCAGCAGTTTTTGGTCTAGCAATACGCAGTATTTT
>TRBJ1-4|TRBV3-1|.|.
CASSPRDIYYNEKLFF
TGTGCCAGCAGCCCGCGGGACATTTATTACAATGAAAAACTGTTTTTT
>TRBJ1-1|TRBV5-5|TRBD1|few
CASSLELTGGRSTEAFF
TGTGCCAGCAGCTTGGAGTTGACAGGGGGTAGGAGCACTGAAGCTTTCTTT
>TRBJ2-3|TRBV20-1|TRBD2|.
CSASRTSGRTDTQYF
TGCAGTGCTTCCCGGACTAGCGGACGCACAGATACGCAGTATTTT
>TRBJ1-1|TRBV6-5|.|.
CASNGLGSTEAFF
TGTGCCAGCAACGGACTGGGTAGCACTGAAGCTTTCTTT
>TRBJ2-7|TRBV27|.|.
CASSLSFGTQSSYEQYF
TGTGCCAGCAGTTTATCTTTTGGGACGCAGAGCTCCTACGAGCAGTACTTC
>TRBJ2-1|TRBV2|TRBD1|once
CASRPQRTGGNNEQFF
TGTGCCAGTAGGCCCCAAAGGACAGGGGGTAACAATGAGCAGTTCTTC
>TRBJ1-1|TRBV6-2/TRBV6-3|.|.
CASSYPPAGDTEAFF
TGTGCCAGCAGTTACCCGCCGGCAGGGGACACTGAAGCTTTCTTT
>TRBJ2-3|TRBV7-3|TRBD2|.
CASSRAGADTQYF
TGTGCCAGCAGCCGAGCGGGGGCAGATACGCAGTATTTT
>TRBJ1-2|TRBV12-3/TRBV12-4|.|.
CASSFYEYGYTF
TGTGCCAGCAGTTTCTACGAGTACGGCTACACCTTC
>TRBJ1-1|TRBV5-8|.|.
CASSFESWNTEAFF
TGTGCCAGCAGCTTCGAAAGTTGGAACACTGAAGCTTTCTTT
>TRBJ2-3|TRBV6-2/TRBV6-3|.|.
CASSGTGTDTQYF
TGTGCCAGCAGTGGGACTGGCACAGATACGCAGTATTTT
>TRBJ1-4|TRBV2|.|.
CASGGDRIFTNEKLFF
TGTGCCAGCGGGGGAGACCGGATCTTCACTAATGAAAAACTGTTTTTT
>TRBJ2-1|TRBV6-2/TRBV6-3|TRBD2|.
CASRGSGLDEQFF
TGTGCCAGCCGCGGGAGCGGTCTGGATGAGCAGTTCTTC
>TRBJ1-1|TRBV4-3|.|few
CASSQSHGNTEAFF
TGCGCCAGCAGCCAATCGCACGGGAACACTGAAGCTTTCTTT
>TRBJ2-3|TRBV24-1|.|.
CATSDQGDTQYF
TGTGCCACCAGCGATCAGGGAGATACGCAGTATTTT